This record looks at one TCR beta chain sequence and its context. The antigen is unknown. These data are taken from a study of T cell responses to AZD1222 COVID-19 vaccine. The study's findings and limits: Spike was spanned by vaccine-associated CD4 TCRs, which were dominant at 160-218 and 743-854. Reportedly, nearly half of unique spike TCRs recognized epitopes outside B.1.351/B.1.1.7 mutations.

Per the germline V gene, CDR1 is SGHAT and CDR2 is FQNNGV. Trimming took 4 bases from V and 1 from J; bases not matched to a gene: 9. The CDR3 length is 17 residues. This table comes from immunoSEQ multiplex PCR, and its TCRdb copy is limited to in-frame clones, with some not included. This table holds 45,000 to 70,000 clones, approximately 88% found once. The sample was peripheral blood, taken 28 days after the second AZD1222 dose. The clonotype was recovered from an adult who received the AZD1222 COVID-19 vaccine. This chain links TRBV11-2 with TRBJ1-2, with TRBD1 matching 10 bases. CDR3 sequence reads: CASSSPRTGGGNYGYTF. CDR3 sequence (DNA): TGTGCCAGCAGCTCCCCCCGGACAGGGGGGGGTAACTATGGCTACACCTTC.